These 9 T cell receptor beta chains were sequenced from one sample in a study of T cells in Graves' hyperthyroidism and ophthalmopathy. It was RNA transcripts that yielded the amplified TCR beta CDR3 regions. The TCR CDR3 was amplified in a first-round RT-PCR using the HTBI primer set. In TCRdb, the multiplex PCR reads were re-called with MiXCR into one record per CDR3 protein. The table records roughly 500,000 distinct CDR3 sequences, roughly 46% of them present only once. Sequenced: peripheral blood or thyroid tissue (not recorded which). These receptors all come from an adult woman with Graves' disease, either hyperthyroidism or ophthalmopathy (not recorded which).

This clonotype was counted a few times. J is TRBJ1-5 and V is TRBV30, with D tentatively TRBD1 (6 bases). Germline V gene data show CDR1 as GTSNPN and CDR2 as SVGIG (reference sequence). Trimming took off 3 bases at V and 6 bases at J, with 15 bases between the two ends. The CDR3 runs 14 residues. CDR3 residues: CAWRGDGGLQPQHF. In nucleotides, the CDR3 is TGTGCCTGGAGAGGTGATGGGGGGCTTCAGCCCCAGCATTTT.

The DNA of the CDR3 is TGTGCCACCAGCAGACAGGGGGCTCTAGTCGGGGAGCTGTTTTTT. It yields the protein CATSRQGALVGELFF. The chain joins TRBV15 to TRBJ2-2; 8 bases are shared with TRBD1. The germline V gene encodes CDR1 LNHNV and CDR2 YYDKDF (reference sequence). Trimming at V came to 2 bases and at J to 7 bases, leaving 6 bases not matched to a gene. CDR3 size: 15 residues.

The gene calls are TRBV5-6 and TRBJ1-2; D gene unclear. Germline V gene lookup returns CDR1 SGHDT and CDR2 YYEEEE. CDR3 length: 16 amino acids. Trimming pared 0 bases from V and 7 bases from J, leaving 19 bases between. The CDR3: CASSLVMTGLLGGYTF. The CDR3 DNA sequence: TGTGCCAGCAGCTTGGTCATGACGGGCCTTCTGGGTGGCTACACCTTC.

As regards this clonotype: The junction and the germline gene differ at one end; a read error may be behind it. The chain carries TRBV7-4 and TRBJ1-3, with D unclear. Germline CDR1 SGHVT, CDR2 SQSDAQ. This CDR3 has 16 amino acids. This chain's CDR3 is CASSLAPAISGNTIYF. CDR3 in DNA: TGTGCCAGCAGTTTAGCCCCCGCGATCTCTGGAAACACCATATATTTT.

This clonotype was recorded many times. DNA of the CDR3: TGCAGTGCTAGAGAGGGGCCGGGAGAGCAGTACTTC. As protein: CSAREGPGEQYF. V and J are TRBV20-1 and TRBJ2-7; D may correspond to TRBD1 or TRBD2 (5 bases each). Per germline, CDR1 DFQATT and CDR2 SNEGSKA (reference sequence). Trimming left V 0 bases short and J 7 bases short, with 10 bases between. This CDR3 is 12 amino acids long.

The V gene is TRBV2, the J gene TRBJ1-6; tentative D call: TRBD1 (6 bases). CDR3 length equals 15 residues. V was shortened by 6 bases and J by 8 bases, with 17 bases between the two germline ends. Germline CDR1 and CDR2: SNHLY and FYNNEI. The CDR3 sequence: CASSRLGGRYSPLHF. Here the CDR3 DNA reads TGTGCCAGCAGCCGCCTCGGGGGCAGATATTCACCCCTCCACTTT.

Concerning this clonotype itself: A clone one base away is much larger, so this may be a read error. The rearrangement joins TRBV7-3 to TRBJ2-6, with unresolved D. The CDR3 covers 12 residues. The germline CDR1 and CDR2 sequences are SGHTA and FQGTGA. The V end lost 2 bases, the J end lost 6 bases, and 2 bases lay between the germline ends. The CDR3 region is CASSLAANVLTF. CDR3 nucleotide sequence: TGTGCCAGCAGCTTAGCGGCCAACGTCCTGACTTTC.

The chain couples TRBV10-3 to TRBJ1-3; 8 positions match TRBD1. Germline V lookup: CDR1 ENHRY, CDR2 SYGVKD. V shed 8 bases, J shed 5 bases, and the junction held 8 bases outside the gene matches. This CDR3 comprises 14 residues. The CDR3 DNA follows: TGTGCCATCGCGGGGACAGGATCTCGAAACACCATATATTTT. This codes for CAIAGTGSRNTIYF.

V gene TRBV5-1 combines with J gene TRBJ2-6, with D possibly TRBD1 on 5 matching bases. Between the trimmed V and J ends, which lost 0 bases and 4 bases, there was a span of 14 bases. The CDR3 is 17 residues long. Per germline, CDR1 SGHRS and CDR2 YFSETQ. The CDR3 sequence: CASSLGPWGTGANVLTF. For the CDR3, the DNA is TGCGCCAGCAGCTTGGGTCCTTGGGGCACCGGGGCCAACGTCCTGACTTTC.